The entry that follows covers one T cell receptor beta chain sequence. Its antigen remains unidentified. This sample is drawn from a study of cytomegalovirus exposure and HLA in healthy donors. Overall study: Ancestry clustering placed roughly four fifths of more than 350 genotyped donors in the Caucasian-associated cluster.

With 60 Vbeta and 13 Jbeta primers, the PCR was carried out. Sequencing used immunoSEQ multiplex PCR; TCRdb keeps in-frame clones, though not all of them. The table lists 60,000 or so clones. Whole-study findings and limits: Association with HLA alleles at 0.05 false discovery rate was found for 15,000 to 20,000 TCR beta sequences in a later analysis. Links to common viral pathogens appeared, in a later analysis, for several of the most significant clusters.

The receptor comes from a man aged 50 or older in good health and CMV-seropositive. What was sequenced was PBMCs.

The chain's CDR3 is CASSLRGLQYNEQFF. The CDR3 nucleotides read TGCGCCAGCAGCTTGAGGGGACTCCAGTACAATGAGCAGTTCTTC. The gene calls are TRBV5-1 and TRBJ2-1, with a weak D call TRBD2 (6 bases). The V and J ends lost 1 base and 4 bases respectively, with 12 bases between them. The CDR3 has 15 residues. The germline V gene has CDR1 SGHRS and CDR2 YFSETQ.